Below, 30 T cell receptor beta chains from the same sample are listed, as sequenced in a study of T cell repertoires in cytomegalovirus infection (dated by TCRdb to the late 2010s). These receptors' targets are unknown. This sample was sequenced with an Illumina HiSeq 1500. Starting from the raw public reads, TCRdb applied fastp trimming at Q25, assembled clones with MiXCR and retained in-frame beta chains. Each CDR3 protein gets just one entry, which takes the most common genes and DNA from the rows behind it. The sample data list around 750,000 distinct CDR3 sequences, and about 33% of these were observed just once. The ten most abundant clones make up under 15% of the sample. The treatment or condition label, as the study defines it: in vitro stimulation with specific CMV peptide epitopes to enrich CMV-specific T cells. The material was cultured CD8+ T cells from PBMCs, obtained from culture after CMV antigen stimulation. The receptors originated from a human donor in good health (CMV status not recorded). Some clones in this sample may be carry-over from other donors' samples.

At least ten counts were recorded for this clonotype. This chain joins TRBV12-3 or TRBV12-4 and TRBJ1-5, with no clear D. The CDR3 covers 12 residues. The V end was cut by 5 bases, the J end by 3 bases, with 5 bases between. CDR3 coding DNA: TGTGCCAGCAGTCCTAACAATCAGCCCCAGCATTTT. Encoded protein: CASSPNNQPQHF.

The CDR3, as DNA: TGTGCCAGCAGCTTTAAAAAGGGCCGTAATTCACCCCTCCACTTT. Translating it yields CASSFKKGRNSPLHF. V is TRBV11-2 and J is TRBJ1-6, with D unclear. Germline V gene data show CDR1 as SGHAT and CDR2 as FQNNGV. The CDR3 spans 15 residues. The germline V and J ends were trimmed by 3 bases and 6 bases, with 12 bases remaining between them.

V is TRBV15 and J is TRBJ2-3; the D gene could be TRBD1 or TRBD2 (5 bases each). Germline V CDR1 and CDR2: LNHNV, YYDKDF (reference sequence). This CDR3 has 14 amino acids. Trimming cost V 4 bases and J 6 bases, with 14 bases left between them. The CDR3 reads CATSNRDAGDTQYF. The CDR3 coding sequence is TGTGCCACCAGCAACCGGGACGCTGGGGATACGCAGTATTTT.

This clonotype was seen more than once but under ten times. The rearrangement joins TRBV6-2 or TRBV6-3 to TRBJ1-2; no clear D gene. CDR3 length: 15 amino acids. V was clipped by 2 bases and J by 6 bases, with 16 bases between them. Germline values: CDR1 MNHEY, CDR2 SVGEGT. The CDR3, as DNA: TGTGCCAGCAGTTACCGGCATCTCCCTGGTGATGGCTACACCTTC. Residues: CASSYRHLPGDGYTF.

The rearrangement uses TRBV5-1 and TRBJ2-1, with D unclear. Germline assignment: CDR1 SGHRS and CDR2 YFSETQ. Trimming pared 5 bases from V and 10 bases from J, leaving 13 bases between. The CDR3 contains 12 residues. CDR3 nucleotides: TGCGCCAGCAGATCCTCTTTGCCAGAGCAGTTCTTC. Its translation: CASRSSLPEQFF.

This clonotype has more than one count but fewer than ten. The V call is TRBV25-1, the J call TRBJ2-1; D might be TRBD2 (6 bases). This CDR3 contains 18 residues. Between the trimmed V and J ends, which lost 4 bases and 0 bases, there was a span of 19 bases. Germline CDR1 is MGHDK and CDR2 is SYGVNS. This chain's CDR3 is CASSGGTAFESSYNEQFF. For the CDR3, the DNA is TGTGCCAGCAGTGGCGGGACCGCCTTTGAGAGCTCCTACAATGAGCAGTTCTTC. Drawing the rest from reference TRBV25-1 and TRBJ2-1, the complete variable domain is EADIYQTPRYLVIGTGKKITLECSQTMGHDKMYWYQQDPGMELHLIHYSYGVNSTEKGDLSSESTVSRIRTEHFPLTLESARPSHTSQYLCASSGGTAFESSYNEQFFGPGTRLTVL.

The V and J genes are TRBV5-4 and TRBJ2-5; 9 nucleotides match TRBD1. CDR3 length equals 22 residues. V was clipped by 4 bases and J by 4 bases; unmatched bases: 29. Germline V gene data show CDR1 as SGHNT and CDR2 as YYREEE (reference sequence). This CDR3 reads CASSLSGQGPDSPLTSRETQYF. The CDR3 region has the DNA TGTGCCAGCAGCCTCTCCGGACAGGGGCCCGACAGTCCTCTGACTAGCCGAGAGACCCAGTACTTC.

The genes are TRBV9 and TRBJ1-2; 12 nucleotides agree with TRBD1. Germline V gives CDR1 SGDLS, CDR2 YYNGEE. V lost 2 bases to trimming and J lost 4 bases; unmatched junction nucleotides: 6. CDR3 length: 16 residues. CDR3 region: CASSVGTGGAVYGYTF. The CDR3 nucleotides are TGTGCCAGCAGCGTCGGGACAGGGGGCGCTGTCTATGGCTACACCTTC.

Note on this clonotype: This could be a read error, since a much larger clone is one nucleotide away. The chain uses TRBV15 and TRBJ2-5; 9 bases fit TRBD1. Germline CDR1 LNHNV, CDR2 YYDKDF (reference sequence). With V trimmed by 0 bases and J by 5 bases, 10 bases remained unmatched. The CDR3 is 17 residues long. CDR3 loop: CATSRDVGQGVWETQYF. CDR3 nucleotides: TGTGCCACCAGCAGAGATGTGGGACAGGGAGTTTGGGAGACCCAGTACTTC.

This clonotype was observed at least ten times. The chain joins TRBV6-5 to TRBJ2-3; 7 bases are a match to TRBD2. V shed 2 bases and J 4 bases; nucleotides not matched to a gene: 6. Germline CDR1 is MNHEY and CDR2 is SVGAGI. This CDR3 has 15 residues. The CDR3 sequence: CASSYLRGIADTQYF. The DNA of the CDR3 is TGTGCCAGCAGTTACCTGCGGGGGATCGCAGATACGCAGTATTTT.

This clonotype has ten or more counts. The rearrangement links TRBV6-1 to TRBJ1-5; 7 bases agree with TRBD1. The CDR3 consists of 15 residues. Germline CDR1 MNHNS, CDR2 SASEGT. J gave up 7 bases and V 0 bases, and 6 bases lay outside the gene matches. This CDR3 is CASSEAEGAGQPQHF. CDR3 DNA sequence: TGTGCCAGCAGTGAAGCGGAGGGGGCAGGGCAGCCCCAGCATTTT.

The chain joins TRBV27 to TRBJ2-2; D may be TRBD1 (6 bases). This CDR3 contains 14 residues. V was clipped by 4 bases and J by 6 bases, with 12 bases between them. Germline CDR1 is MNHEY and CDR2 is SMNVEV (reference sequence). CDR3 sequence: CASSYTGSPGELFF. The CDR3 DNA follows: TGTGCCAGCAGTTATACAGGGTCTCCCGGGGAGCTGTTTTTT.

The table lists this clonotype with many counts. The rearrangement uses TRBV7-2 and TRBJ2-2, with D possibly being TRBD1 or TRBD2 (6 bases each). CDR1 and CDR2 from the germline V gene are SGHTA and FQGNSA. The CDR3 length is 16 residues. Trimming cost V 1 base and J 1 base, with 10 bases left between them. As DNA, the CDR3 is TGTGCCAGCAGCTTAGAGGGGGGCCTGAACACCGGGGAGCTGTTTTTT. Translating gives CASSLEGGLNTGELFF.

This clonotype was counted many times. The chain uses TRBV5-1 and TRBJ2-1, with 10 bases matching TRBD2. CDR1 SGHRS and CDR2 YFSETQ come from the germline V gene. This CDR3 contains 16 residues. J gave up 4 bases and V 1 base, and 5 bases lay outside the gene matches. CDR3 coding DNA: TGCGCCAGCAGCTTGTTGGCTAGCGGGGGTTACAATGAGCAGTTCTTC. As protein: CASSLLASGGYNEQFF.

This clonotype was counted a few times. The genes are TRBV4-1 and TRBJ2-5, with D tentatively TRBD1 (6 bases). With 3 bases removed from V and 5 bases from J, the gap between germline ends came to 7 bases. The CDR3 runs to 12 residues. In germline, CDR1 is MGHRA, CDR2 YSYEKL. The CDR3 region is CASSHDRETQYF. The CDR3 region has the DNA TGCGCCAGCAGCCACGACAGGGAGACCCAGTACTTC.

The chain has TRBV12-3 or TRBV12-4 and TRBJ1-2, with a weak D call TRBD1 (5 bases). The CDR3 extends over 13 amino acids. Trimming pared 5 bases from V and 5 bases from J, leaving 12 bases between. The CDR3 DNA reads TGTGCCAGCAGTCCCCTGGAGGGGTATGGCTACACCTTC. Protein product: CASSPLEGYGYTF.

This sequence joins TRBV28 and TRBJ2-5, with D uncertain. The CDR3 is 14 residues long. Between the trimmed V and J ends, which lost 3 bases and 5 bases, there was a span of 13 bases. The germline V gene has CDR1 MDHEN and CDR2 SYDVKM. The CDR3 bases are TGTGCCAGCAGTTTCGACCAAGCAGTGGAGACCCAGTACTTC. It translates to CASSFDQAVETQYF.

This clonotype is a singleton in its sample. The genes are TRBV6-8 and TRBJ2-7, with D unresolved. CDR3 length: 13 amino acids. V lost 2 bases and J lost 5, with 10 bases in between. Germline V gene data show CDR1 as MNHGY and CDR2 as SAAAGT. This chain's CDR3 is CASSYNSQDEQYF. CDR3 bases: TGTGCCAGCAGTTACAACTCACAAGACGAGCAGTACTTC.

This clonotype occurred a few times. CDR3 in amino acids: CAISVRLGLSTNEKLFF. The DNA for the CDR3 is TGTGCCATCAGTGTACGTCTGGGCCTTTCAACTAATGAAAAACTGTTTTTT. The genes are TRBV10-3 and TRBJ1-4; no reliable D call. The CDR3 contains 17 residues. Trimming removed 4 bases from V and 0 bases from J, with 15 bases in between. Germline CDR1 reads ENHRY; CDR2 reads SYGVKD.

This clonotype occurred many times. The chain combines TRBV6-2 or TRBV6-3 with TRBJ2-7, with 12 bases that match TRBD1. The V gene end was trimmed by 2 bases and the J gene end by 7 bases; junction bases not matched to a gene: 3. Germline-derived CDR1 and CDR2 are MNHEY and SVGEGT. This CDR3 has 14 amino acids. The CDR3 sequence is CASSYRDRGHEQYV. The CDR3 region has the DNA TGTGCCAGCAGTTACCGGGACAGGGGGCATGAGCAGTACGTC.

A few counts support this clonotype. The chain joins TRBV28 to TRBJ2-7, with 8 positions matching TRBD1. The J segment lost 8 bases and the V segment lost 6 bases, leaving 21 bases of the junction unmatched. The germline CDR1 and CDR2 sequences are MDHEN and SYDVKM. The CDR3 has 17 amino acids. This CDR3 is CASRDTTGGHNDGKQYV. The CDR3 region has the DNA TGTGCCAGCAGAGATACAACAGGGGGACATAACGATGGGAAGCAGTACGTC.

The chain employs TRBV27 and TRBJ2-1; D is tentatively TRBD1 or TRBD2 (5 bases each). Deletions cut 0 bases from V and 0 bases from J, with 12 bases between. Germline V gene sequence: CDR1 MNHEY, CDR2 SMNVEV (reference sequence). The CDR3 covers 17 residues. CDR3 in amino acids: CASSLSRGDSSYNEQFF. The CDR3 bases are TGTGCCAGCAGTTTATCTCGAGGGGATAGCTCCTACAATGAGCAGTTCTTC.

This rearrangement joins TRBV19 to TRBJ1-5; the D gene is possibly TRBD1 (6 bases). This CDR3 comprises 14 residues. Trimming took 5 bases from V and 3 from J, leaving 11 bases between them. The V gene's germline CDR1 is LNHDA and CDR2 SQIVND (reference sequence). The CDR3 nucleotides read TGTGCCAGTAGTCAGGGGACGGACAATCAGCCCCAGCATTTT. This encodes CASSQGTDNQPQHF.

Only one count was recorded for this clonotype. A much larger clone differs from this one at a single base, so this may be a read error. This chain connects TRBV7-3 to TRBJ2-3, with a tentative D call TRBD2 (6 bases). Trimming stripped 5 bases from V and 0 bases from J, with 12 bases between. The CDR3 is made up of 15 amino acids. From germline, CDR1 is SGHTA and CDR2 FQGTGA. The CDR3 here is CASSPSGRSTDTQYF. CDR3 bases: TGTGCCAGCAGCCCCTCGGGGAGGAGCACAGATACGCAGTATTTT.

The table lists this clonotype with a few counts. V gene TRBV27 combines with J gene TRBJ2-1, with TRBD2 identical over 13 bases. Germline CDR1 MNHEY, CDR2 SMNVEV (reference sequence). Unmatched junction bases numbered 8, after V lost 6 bases and J lost 3 bases. This CDR3 is 17 amino acids long. The DNA for the CDR3 is TGTGCCAGCAGCCCTGGACTAGCGGGGGCCCACTACAATGAGCAGTTCTTC. It encodes CASSPGLAGAHYNEQFF.

The chain has TRBV19 and TRBJ2-2; no definite D call. Germline CDR1 and CDR2: LNHDA and SQIVND (reference sequence). V was clipped by 7 bases and J by 0 bases, with 6 bases between them. The CDR3 runs 13 residues. Here the CDR3 reads CASTEPNTGELFF. The CDR3 DNA follows: TGTGCCAGTACGGAACCGAACACCGGGGAGCTGTTTTTT.

This clonotype was found a few times. The chain carries TRBV4-1 and TRBJ2-7; either TRBD1 or TRBD2 may fit D (6 bases each). V dropped 0 bases and J dropped 0 bases, with 9 bases sitting between them. The CDR3 is made up of 15 amino acids. Germline V gene data show CDR1 as MGHRA and CDR2 as YSYEKL. The CDR3 reads CASSQEGGSSYEQYV. The DNA of the CDR3 is TGCGCCAGCAGCCAAGAAGGGGGGTCCTCCTACGAGCAGTACGTC.

This chain joins TRBV28 and TRBJ2-5; TRBD1 is a possible D gene (6 bases). The CDR3 consists of 16 residues. Germline V gene sequence: CDR1 MDHEN, CDR2 SYDVKM. V was shortened by 4 bases and J by 1 base, with 16 bases between the two germline ends. In DNA, the CDR3 is TGTGCCAGCAGTTCCTCAGTATGGACAGTCCAAGAGACCCAGTACTTC. Encoded protein: CASSSSVWTVQETQYF.

This clonotype has only a few counts. The rearrangement uses TRBV2 and TRBJ2-7; D is unresolved. CDR3 length: 12 residues. With 6 bases removed from V and 1 base from J, the gap between germline ends came to 7 bases. Per the germline V gene, CDR1 is SNHLY and CDR2 is FYNNEI. CDR3 sequence (DNA): TGTGCCAGCAGGGGATCGTCCTACGAGCAGTACGTC. Protein: CASRGSSYEQYV.

This clonotype has more than one count but fewer than ten. This sequence joins TRBV4-1 and TRBJ1-5; D possibly corresponds to TRBD1 (5 bases). Trimming removed 1 base from V and 4 bases from J, with 17 bases in between. The length of the CDR3 is 17 residues. Germline CDR1 MGHRA, CDR2 YSYEKL. DNA for the CDR3: TGCGCCAGCAGCCAAGCGGGTTCGACGGAGGGGAATCAGCCCCAGCATTTT. Encoded protein: CASSQAGSTEGNQPQHF.